A selection of T cell receptor beta chains follows, all from one sample in a study of CXCR3-negative and CXCR3-positive naive CD8 T cells. TCRdb reprocessed the 5' RACE reads and stores each CDR3 protein as one record, lacking DNA. The table for this sample gives around 10,000 distinct CDR3 sequences. Specimen: naive CXCR3- CD8+ T cells from blood. The receptors were gathered from a human donor in good health. Some clones in this sample may be carry-over from other donors' samples. Both conserved end residues are part of each CDR3. Each record gives: CDR3 length, V gene, J gene, clone size, CDR3 protein. A row's size may be missing; if present it is once, few, many or a size class.

CDR3 length: 13; V gene: TRBV7-9; J gene: TRBJ1-1; clone size: medium-sized; CDR3 protein: CASRWTGSTEAFF
CDR3 length: 14; V gene: TRBV12-3/TRBV12-4; J gene: TRBJ1-1; clone size: medium-sized; CDR3 protein: CASSLAGANTEAFF
CDR3 length: 13; V gene: TRBV7-8; J gene: TRBJ2-5; clone size: NA; CDR3 protein: CASSVRGGGDQYF
CDR3 length: 15; V gene: TRBV5-5; J gene: TRBJ2-2; clone size: medium-sized; CDR3 protein: CASTLGDARTGELFF
CDR3 length: 12; V gene: TRBV29-1; J gene: TRBJ2-1; clone size: NA; CDR3 protein: CSARDRENEQFF
CDR3 length: 16; V gene: TRBV29-1; J gene: TRBJ2-1; clone size: medium-sized; CDR3 protein: CSVDLQGILSYNEQFF
CDR3 length: 16; V gene: TRBV5-4; J gene: TRBJ2-5; clone size: NA; CDR3 protein: CASSLALGTDQETQYF
CDR3 length: 19; V gene: TRBV4-1; J gene: TRBJ2-4; clone size: NA; CDR3 protein: CASSQVTSGSLLAKNIQYF
CDR3 length: 13; V gene: TRBV24-1; J gene: TRBJ1-4; clone size: NA; CDR3 protein: CATGTEGGEKLFF
CDR3 length: 16; V gene: TRBV30; J gene: TRBJ2-1; clone size: medium-sized; CDR3 protein: CAWSVGAGGPYNEQFF
CDR3 length: 15; V gene: TRBV4-2; J gene: TRBJ2-1; clone size: medium-sized; CDR3 protein: CASSQGPAGDNEQFF
CDR3 length: 18; V gene: TRBV29-1; J gene: TRBJ2-1; clone size: medium-sized; CDR3 protein: CSVIGLAGVPSTYNEQFF
CDR3 length: 13; V gene: TRBV20-1; J gene: TRBJ2-3; clone size: NA; CDR3 protein: CSARDSTADTQYF
CDR3 length: 13; V gene: TRBV12-3/TRBV12-4; J gene: TRBJ2-1; clone size: NA; CDR3 protein: CASGTSDGVEQFF
CDR3 length: 18; V gene: TRBV7-6; J gene: TRBJ2-1; clone size: NA; CDR3 protein: CASSLGLAGGMSYNEQFF
CDR3 length: 17; V gene: TRBV6-5; J gene: TRBJ2-5; clone size: NA; CDR3 protein: CASSYDGSSGGQETQYF
CDR3 length: 15; V gene: TRBV7-6; J gene: TRBJ2-3; clone size: NA; CDR3 protein: CASSLRGSATDTQYF
CDR3 length: 16; V gene: TRBV29-1; J gene: TRBJ1-3; clone size: medium-sized; CDR3 protein: CSVERRAPQTGNTIYF
CDR3 length: 15; V gene: TRBV29-1; J gene: TRBJ2-2; clone size: NA; CDR3 protein: CSVGAHRDGTGELFF
CDR3 length: 15; V gene: TRBV5-1; J gene: TRBJ2-1; clone size: NA; CDR3 protein: CASRAERTSYNEQFF
CDR3 length: 16; V gene: TRBV6-6; J gene: TRBJ2-1; clone size: medium-sized; CDR3 protein: CASNLGGGGPYNEQFF
CDR3 length: 13; V gene: TRBV3-1; J gene: TRBJ2-5; clone size: NA; CDR3 protein: CATDGTVQETQYF
CDR3 length: 13; V gene: TRBV29-1; J gene: TRBJ2-2; clone size: NA; CDR3 protein: CSAPEMNTGELFF
CDR3 length: 22; V gene: TRBV6-2/TRBV6-3; J gene: TRBJ2-1; clone size: NA; CDR3 protein: CASKGLAGPGGSPRSSYNEQFF
CDR3 length: 15; V gene: TRBV29-1; J gene: TRBJ2-7; clone size: NA; CDR3 protein: CSVEYRGGVSSIRYF
CDR3 length: 12; V gene: TRBV7-2; J gene: TRBJ2-3; clone size: NA; CDR3 protein: CASSHAGDTQYF
CDR3 length: 16; V gene: TRBV20-1; J gene: TRBJ2-3; clone size: medium-sized; CDR3 protein: CSAPGLAGGLVDTQYF
CDR3 length: 13; V gene: TRBV5-1; J gene: TRBJ1-3; clone size: medium-sized; CDR3 protein: CASSLGAGNTIYF
CDR3 length: 14; V gene: TRBV6-5; J gene: TRBJ2-1; clone size: NA; CDR3 protein: CASSQPGVWDEQFF
CDR3 length: 17; V gene: TRBV9; J gene: TRBJ2-3; clone size: medium-sized; CDR3 protein: CASSDGGGVPRTDTQYF
CDR3 length: 15; V gene: TRBV29-1; J gene: TRBJ2-1; clone size: NA; CDR3 protein: CSVDSEGSSYNEQFF
CDR3 length: 15; V gene: TRBV11-2; J gene: TRBJ2-7; clone size: NA; CDR3 protein: CASSLTGTANYEQYF
CDR3 length: 11; V gene: TRBV25-1; J gene: TRBJ1-1; clone size: NA; CDR3 protein: CASSFSAEAFF
CDR3 length: 18; V gene: TRBV12-5; J gene: TRBJ2-3; clone size: medium-sized; CDR3 protein: CASGLAPLSGQSTDTQYF
CDR3 length: 13; V gene: TRBV28; J gene: TRBJ2-1; clone size: NA; CDR3 protein: CASSSSSYNEQFF
CDR3 length: 13; V gene: TRBV20-1; J gene: TRBJ2-1; clone size: NA; CDR3 protein: CSAKLAGVYEQIF
CDR3 length: 13; V gene: TRBV21-1; J gene: TRBJ2-5; clone size: NA; CDR3 protein: CASSNGSLETQYF
CDR3 length: 15; V gene: TRBV11-2; J gene: TRBJ2-5; clone size: medium-sized; CDR3 protein: CASSLAGQGQETQYF
CDR3 length: 17; V gene: TRBV6-2/TRBV6-3; J gene: TRBJ2-2; clone size: NA; CDR3 protein: CASSYSTSDPNTGELFF
CDR3 length: 14; V gene: TRBV29-1; J gene: TRBJ2-3; clone size: medium-sized; CDR3 protein: CSAEGGSGTDTQYF
CDR3 length: 14; V gene: TRBV29-1; J gene: TRBJ1-4; clone size: medium-sized; CDR3 protein: CSVEFRGANEKLFF
CDR3 length: 14; V gene: TRBV9; J gene: TRBJ1-2; clone size: medium-sized; CDR3 protein: CASSGGRLNYGYTF
CDR3 length: 18; V gene: TRBV9; J gene: TRBJ2-1; clone size: NA; CDR3 protein: CASSVARSSGSINNEQFF
CDR3 length: 14; V gene: TRBV20-1; J gene: TRBJ2-5; clone size: medium-sized; CDR3 protein: CSARGLGRGETQYF
CDR3 length: 13; V gene: TRBV7-9; J gene: TRBJ1-2; clone size: medium-sized; CDR3 protein: CASSLGRGYGYTF